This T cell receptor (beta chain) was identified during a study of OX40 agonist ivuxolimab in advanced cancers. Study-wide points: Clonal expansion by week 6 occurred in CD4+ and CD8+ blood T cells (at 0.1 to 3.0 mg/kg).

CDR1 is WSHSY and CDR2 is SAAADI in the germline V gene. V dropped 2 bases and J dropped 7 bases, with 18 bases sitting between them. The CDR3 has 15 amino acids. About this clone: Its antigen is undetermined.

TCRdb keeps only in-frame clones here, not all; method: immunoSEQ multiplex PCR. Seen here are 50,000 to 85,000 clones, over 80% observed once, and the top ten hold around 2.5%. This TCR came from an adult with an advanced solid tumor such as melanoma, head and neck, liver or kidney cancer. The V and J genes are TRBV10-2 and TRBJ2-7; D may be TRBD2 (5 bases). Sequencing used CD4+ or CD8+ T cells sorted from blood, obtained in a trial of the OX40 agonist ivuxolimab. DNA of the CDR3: TGCGCCAGCAGTGAGGACGATCGGGATAGTCGTGAGCAGTACTTC. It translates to CASSEDDRDSREQYF.